The 9 T cell receptor gamma chains reported below all come from one sample, sequenced in a study of intestinal T cells in coeliac disease. Genomic DNA came from ten roughly 5.2-µm formalin-fixed paraffin-embedded scrolls per case. Using about 200 ng of biopsy DNA, TRG was amplified with LymphoTrack primers. TCRdb processed the multiplex PCR reads again with the CATT caller. Seen here are under 450 gamma-chain clones, 45% to 65% observed once, and the top ten hold around 40%. Material: a duodenal biopsy. Receptor source: a human donor who served as a control with a normal duodenal biopsy, not a healthy volunteer.

The chain couples TRGV9 to TRGJ1 or TRGJ2. CDR1 is GITISATS, CDR2 ISYDGTV, per germline (reference sequence). This CDR3 is built from 16 residues. Unmatched junction bases numbered 20, after V lost 9 bases and J lost 3 bases. CDR3 in DNA: TGTGCCTTGGTGGGAGGTGCTGGGTCTTGTTATTATAAGAAACTCTTT. The encoded protein is CALVGGAGSCYYKKLF.

The chain links TRGV2 to TRGJ1 or TRGJ2. The CDR3 loop spans 18 amino acids. CDR1 and CDR2 from the germline V gene are EGSNGY and YDSYNSKV. V shed 1 base and J 3 bases; nucleotides not matched to a gene: 18. This CDR3 is CATWDGLLDSNFYYKKLF. The CDR3 DNA sequence: TGTGCCACCTGGGACGGACTTTTGGACTCGAATTTTTATTATAAGAAACTCTTT.

By share, this clone ranks as hyperexpanded (1% or more). The identical CDR3 is also encoded by other nucleotide sequences in the sample. The chain is built from TRGV3 and TRGJ1 or TRGJ2. The CDR3 contains 11 residues. CDR1 is VTNTFY, CDR2 YDVSTARD, per germline (reference sequence). Unmatched junction bases numbered 1, after V lost 1 base and J lost 7 bases. The CDR3 nucleotides read TGTGCCACCTGGGACAGCTATAAGAAACTCTTT. This sequence encodes CATWDSYKKLF.

The chain uses TRGV8 and TRGJ1 or TRGJ2. Germline V lookup: CDR1 VENAVY, CDR2 YDSYNSRV. Trimming cost V 9 bases and J 8 bases; bases outside gene matches: 22. This CDR3 comprises 15 residues. As DNA, the CDR3 is TGTGCCACCCTGGGACCACCCCCGCTGATTAATAAGAAACTCTTT. Its protein product is CATLGPPPLINKKLF.

The rearrangement uses TRGV8 and TRGJ1 or TRGJ2. With V trimmed by 1 base and J by 6 bases, 9 bases remained unmatched. This CDR3 contains 14 residues. CDR1 is VENAVY, CDR2 YDSYNSRV, per germline. CDR3 amino acids: CATWDRRGGYKKLF. The CDR3, as DNA: TGTGCCACCTGGGATAGACGCGGGGGTTATAAGAAACTCTTT.

The chain joins TRGV10 to TRGJ1 or TRGJ2. TRGV10 is placed among ORFs of uncertain function. The CDR3 consists of 16 residues. The ends lost 8 bases at V and 3 bases at J; junction bases unmatched: 17. The CDR3 coding sequence is TGTGCTGCGTGGGATTATATACCCCCGATTTATTATAAGAAACTCTTT. Translating it yields CAAWDYIPPIYYKKLF.

Turning to this clone: A much larger clonotype is one base distant, so this may be a read error. This sample includes further DNA sequences coding for the same CDR3. The chain combines TRGV3 with TRGJ1 or TRGJ2. Germline-derived CDR1 and CDR2 are VTNTFY and YDVSTARD (reference sequence). CDR3 length: 13 amino acids. The CDR3 spells CATWDGNYYKKLF. The CDR3 DNA reads as TGTGCCACCTGGGACGGTAATTATTATAAGAAACTCTTC.

Note on this clone: One junction end does not reproduce the germline sequence, and a read error may be involved. The gene calls are TRGV2 and TRGJP. This CDR3 is built from 17 residues. CDR1 and CDR2 (germline): EGSNGY, YDSYNSKV. CDR3 in amino acids: CATWDGSFRQELGKKIF. In DNA form, the CDR3 reads TGTGCCACCTGGGACGGGTCTTTTAGGCAAGAGTTGGGCAAAAAAATTTTC.

The chain joins TRGV4 to TRGJ1 or TRGJ2. The germline gives CDR1 EGSTGY, CDR2 YDSYTSSV. CDR3 length: 12 amino acids. DNA of the CDR3: TGTGCACCTGGGATGGGCCGTTATAAGAAACTCTTT. This codes for CAPGMGRYKKLF.